The sequence of this TCR beta chain was determined in a study of blood T cell repertoires in COVID-19. Germline CDR1 reads MNHEY; CDR2 reads SVGAGI. Trimming removed 0 bases from V and 5 bases from J, with 16 bases in between. The CDR3 has 16 residues. This table comes from immunoSEQ multiplex PCR, and its TCRdb copy is limited to in-frame clones, with some not included. The table has roughly 300,000 clones, about 89% seen once; the top ten hold about 2.2%. V is TRBV6-5 and J is TRBJ1-2, with D unclear. The specimen was peripheral blood. The TCR originated in a woman aged 25 to 39 with COVID-19, enrolled during active disease. The CDR3 sequence: CASSYSLEQTPYGYTF. CDR3 in DNA: TGTGCCAGCAGTTACTCGTTGGAACAGACCCCATATGGCTACACCTTC.